The sequence of this T cell receptor (beta chain) was determined in a study of blood T cell repertoires in COVID-19. Enrolment of Seattle patients took place during active infection, and they were followed longitudinally. In the original workflow: Estimated nucleated cell counts came from reference gene primer amplification. Clones were sequenced by immunoSEQ multiplex PCR, and TCRdb holds only the in-frame ones, with some missing. The V and J calls and clone size come from that table; D and trimming were worked out from the DNA. The sample includes some 180,000 clones, about 88% of them seen just once. V gave up 8 bases and J gave up 4 bases; unmatched junction bases: 3. The CDR3 length is 13 residues. The germline V gene encodes CDR1 LNHDA and CDR2 SQIVND (reference sequence).

Sequencing was done on a sample of peripheral blood. This sequence originates from a man aged 50-59 years with COVID-19, enrolled during active disease. The V gene is TRBV19, the J gene TRBJ2-5; 11 nucleotides line up with TRBD1. CDR3 in DNA: TGTGCCAGTGGGGGACAGGGGGGAGAGACCCAGTACTTC. Translation: CASGGQGGETQYF.